This TCR beta chain was sequenced in a study of PD-1 blockade in classical Hodgkin lymphoma. Noted time point: cycle 4 day 1 (C4D1), after less than 7 weeks of nivolumab. In every patient, relapse followed autologous stem cell transplantation, while exposure to brentuximab vedotin differed. Complete response, partial response or progressive disease were the best responses. Data came from immunoSEQ multiplex PCR; TCRdb stores just in-frame clones and leaves some out. This sample has under 9,000 clones, with approximately 90% found just once. About this clone: Its target is unknown.

Broader study findings: Excluded were patients who started nivolumab under 1 year after ASCT, a group that had lower diversity. Relapsed/refractory patients reportedly had lower baseline diversity than newly diagnosed patients.

V gave up 1 base and J gave up 1 base, with 4 bases separating them. There are 13 residues in the CDR3. The germline CDR1 and CDR2 sequences are LNHNV and YYDKDF (reference sequence). The source was peripheral blood mononuclear cells (PBMCs), collected before the fourth cycle of nivolumab. The rearrangement joins TRBV15 to TRBJ1-1, with unresolved D. This clonotype was sampled from a human donor with classical Hodgkin lymphoma. CDR3 amino acids: CATSRVQNTEAFF. CDR3 sequence (DNA): TGTGCCACCAGCAGAGTACAGAACACTGAAGCTTTCTTT. Filled out from reference TRBV15 and TRBJ1-1, the complete variable domain reads DAMVIQNPRYQVTQFGKPVTLSCSQTLNHNVMYWYQQKSSQAPKLLFHYYDKDFNNEADTPDNFQSRRPNTSFCFLDIRSPGLGDTAMYLCATSRVQNTEAFFGQGTRLTVV.